This T cell receptor (beta chain) was profiled in a study of blood T cell repertoires in COVID-19. Method: immunoSEQ multiplex PCR; TCRdb's copy keeps in-frame clones and lacks some. The top ten clones hold approximately 5.4% of a sample with tens of thousands of clones, about 85% of them seen once. This CDR3 has 13 residues. The germline CDR1 and CDR2 sequences are MGHRA and YSYEKL. Unmatched junction bases numbered 5, after V lost 0 bases and J lost 12 bases. The TCR sequence derives from a man aged 60-69 years with active COVID-19. The chain links TRBV4-1 to TRBJ2-1; TRBD2 agrees at 7 bases. The specimen was peripheral blood. CDR3 sequence (DNA): TGCGCCAGCAGCCAAGACGCGGGGGATAGGCAGTTCTTC. It codes for CASSQDAGDRQFF.